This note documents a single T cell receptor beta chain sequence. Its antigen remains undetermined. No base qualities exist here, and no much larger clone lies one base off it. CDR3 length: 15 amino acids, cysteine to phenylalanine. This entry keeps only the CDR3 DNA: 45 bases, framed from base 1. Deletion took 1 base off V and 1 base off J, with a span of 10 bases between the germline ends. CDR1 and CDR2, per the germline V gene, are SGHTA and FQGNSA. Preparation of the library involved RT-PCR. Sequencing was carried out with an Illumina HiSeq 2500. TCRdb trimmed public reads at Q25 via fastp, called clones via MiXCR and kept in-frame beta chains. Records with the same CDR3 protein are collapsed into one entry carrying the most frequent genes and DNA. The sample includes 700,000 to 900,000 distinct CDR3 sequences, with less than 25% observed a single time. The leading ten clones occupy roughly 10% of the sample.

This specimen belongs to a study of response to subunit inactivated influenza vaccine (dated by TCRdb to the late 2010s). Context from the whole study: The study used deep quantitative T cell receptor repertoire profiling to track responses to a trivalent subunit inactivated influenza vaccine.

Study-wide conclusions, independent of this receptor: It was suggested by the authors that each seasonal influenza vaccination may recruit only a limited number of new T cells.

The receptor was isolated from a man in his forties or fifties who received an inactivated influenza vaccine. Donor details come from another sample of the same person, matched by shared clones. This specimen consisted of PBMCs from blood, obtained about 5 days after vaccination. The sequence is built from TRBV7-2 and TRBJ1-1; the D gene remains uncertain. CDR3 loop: CASSLVGGKNTEAFF. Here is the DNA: TGTGCCAGCAGCTTAGTAGGCGGGAAGAACACTGAAGCTTTCTTT.